The 21 T cell receptor beta chains presented below share a single source sample, sequenced in a study of T-cell reconstitution after alpha-beta-depleted transplantation in children. Unique molecular identifiers were used to barcode this TCRbeta library. MiXCR, run by TCRdb on the PCR reads, gives a single entry per CDR3 protein. The profile shows nearly 250,000 distinct CDR3 sequences, around 7.8% of them singletons. The source was PBMCs, mostly from graft donor cells, collected 180 days after TCRalphabeta/CD19-depleted stem cell transplant. These receptors were taken from a male patient younger than 18 who had a stem cell transplant for acute lymphoblastic leukemia, so the T cells may come from the graft donor.

This clonotype was observed at least ten times. A junction boundary mismatches the germline segment, possibly from a read error. The V call is TRBV5-1, the J call TRBJ2-3; 7 bases map to TRBD2. The CDR3 has 14 amino acids. Germline-derived CDR1 and CDR2 are SGHRS and YFSETQ. For the CDR3, the DNA is TGTGCCAGCAGCTTGGGGGGGAGCACAGATACGCAGTATTTT. This translates into CASSLGGSTDTQYF.

This clonotype was observed many times. This rearrangement joins TRBV20-1 to TRBJ2-4; possible D gene TRBD2, 6 bases. Trimming stripped 5 bases from V and 6 bases from J, with 11 bases between. CDR3 size: 12 residues. The germline V gene encodes CDR1 DFQATT and CDR2 SNEGSKA (reference sequence). This CDR3 is CSAGRGGNIQYF. CDR3 nucleotides: TGCAGTGCTGGTCGGGGAGGAAACATTCAGTACTTC.

This clonotype has a count of ten or more. The gene calls are TRBV29-1 and TRBJ2-3, with D perhaps TRBD1 or TRBD2 (5 bases each). Trimming took 5 bases from V and 0 from J, leaving 9 bases between them. This CDR3 region has 13 residues. The germline gives CDR1 SQVTM, CDR2 ANQGSEA. In nucleotides, the CDR3 is TGCAGCGTTTTGAGGGGAAGCACAGATACGCAGTATTTT. Translating gives CSVLRGSTDTQYF.

This clonotype appeared many times. The V gene is TRBV6-2 or TRBV6-3, the J gene TRBJ2-3; D may correspond to TRBD1 or TRBD2 (5 bases each). This CDR3 contains 15 residues. CDR1 is MNHEY and CDR2 is SVGEGT in the germline V gene. Trimming left V 0 bases short and J 9 bases short, with 16 bases between. CDR3 protein: CASSYSQGAHRTQYF. CDR3 DNA sequence: TGTGCCAGCAGTTACTCTCAGGGAGCCCACAGGACGCAGTATTTT.

This clonotype was seen repeatedly, ten times or more. The chain employs TRBV27 and TRBJ2-5, with 8 bases aligning to TRBD2. With 3 bases clipped from V and 7 bases from J, the junction kept 10 bases outside the gene matches. This CDR3 comprises 15 residues. Germline values: CDR1 MNHEY, CDR2 SMNVEV (reference sequence). CDR3 protein: CASSFGTSREGTQYF. The DNA for the CDR3 is TGTGCCAGCAGTTTCGGGACTAGTAGGGAAGGGACCCAGTACTTC.

The table lists this clonotype with many counts. The gene calls are TRBV28 and TRBJ1-5; D gene uncertain. The CDR3 has 15 amino acids. From germline, CDR1 is MDHEN and CDR2 SYDVKM. With 3 bases removed from V and 0 bases from J, the gap between germline ends came to 9 bases. The CDR3 loop is CASSLSPSSNQPQHF. CDR3 bases: TGTGCCAGCAGTTTGTCCCCGTCTAGCAATCAGCCCCAGCATTTT. The full variable domain, its missing parts supplied by reference TRBV28 and TRBJ1-5, is DVKVTQSSRYLVKRTGEKVFLECVQDMDHENMFWYRQDPGLGLRLIYFSYDVKMKEKGDIPEGYSVSREKKERFSLILESASTNQTSMYLCASSLSPSSNQPQHFGDGTRLSIL.

This clonotype has at least ten counts. The rearrangement links TRBV29-1 to TRBJ2-3; 9 nucleotides agree with TRBD1. Germline V gives CDR1 SQVTM, CDR2 ANQGSEA. The CDR3 extends over 14 amino acids. With 4 bases clipped from V and 3 bases from J, the junction kept 5 bases outside the gene matches. This chain's CDR3 is CSVGGTGRTDTQYF. The CDR3 DNA reads TGCAGCGTTGGCGGGACAGGGAGGACAGATACGCAGTATTTT.

At least ten counts were recorded for this clonotype. The genes are TRBV20-1 and TRBJ2-1; 8 bases are a match to TRBD1. This CDR3 comprises 15 residues. The germline CDR1 and CDR2 sequences are DFQATT and SNEGSKA (reference sequence). J was trimmed by 0 bases and V by 6 bases; bases with no gene match: 7. The DNA of the CDR3 is TGCAGTGCCCCTGACAGGGGCTACTCCTACAATGAGCAGTTCTTC. Translating gives CSAPDRGYSYNEQFF.

At least ten counts were recorded for this clonotype. The V and J genes are TRBV9 and TRBJ1-1; no firm D call. Trimming cost V 3 bases and J 0 bases, with 18 bases left between them. Germline CDR1 is SGDLS and CDR2 is YYNGEE. This CDR3 has 17 amino acids. The CDR3, as DNA: TGTGCCAGCAGCGCCGAGGGTCGGAGCAGACTGAACACTGAAGCTTTCTTT. Its translation: CASSAEGRSRLNTEAFF. Together with reference TRBV9 and TRBJ1-1, the CDR3 gives the full variable domain: DSGVTQTPKHLITATGQRVTLRCSPRSGDLSVYWYQQSLDQGLQFLIQYYNGEERAKGNILERFSAQQFPDLHSELNLSSLELGDSALYFCASSAEGRSRLNTEAFFGQGTRLTVV.

Many counts were recorded for this clonotype. V gene TRBV5-1 combines with J gene TRBJ1-6; D might be TRBD1 (5 bases). The CDR3 has 14 residues. V lost 0 bases and J lost 10, with 11 bases in between. Per the germline V gene, CDR1 is SGHRS and CDR2 is YFSETQ. The DNA of the CDR3 is TGCGCCAGCAGCTTGGCCGGAGGGGACTCACCCCTCCACTTT. Translation: CASSLAGGDSPLHF.

Turning to this clonotype: This may come from a read error, since a much larger clone is one base off. The rearrangement uses TRBV28 and TRBJ2-1, with a possible D match to TRBD2 (6 bases). V lost 2 bases to trimming and J lost 4 bases, with 21 bases between them. Germline V CDR1 and CDR2: MDHEN, SYDVKM. CDR3 size: 18 residues. CDR3 DNA sequence: TGTGCCAGCAGTTTACCGGGACTTACCCTCAAATCATACAATGAGCAGTTCTTC. Encoded protein: CASSLPGLTLKSYNEQFF.

This clonotype was seen many times. J is TRBJ1-5 and V is TRBV7-2; TRBD1 matches 9 bases. Germline V lookup: CDR1 SGHTA, CDR2 FQGNSA. This CDR3 contains 14 residues. The junction had 4 bases not matched to a gene; V was cut back by 1 base and J by 9 bases. In DNA, the CDR3 is TGTGCCAGCAGCTTAGACGGACAGGGGAGGCCCCAGCATTTT. The encoded protein is CASSLDGQGRPQHF.

This clonotype was seen repeatedly, ten times or more. The chain joins TRBV7-9 to TRBJ2-3; 8 bases are shared with TRBD1. Germline V gene sequence: CDR1 SEHNR, CDR2 FQNEAQ (reference sequence). V dropped 4 bases and J dropped 4; count of bases not matched to a gene: 4. CDR3 length: 14 amino acids. The CDR3 sequence: CASSSATGADTQYF. DNA of the CDR3: TGTGCCAGCAGCTCAGCGACAGGGGCAGATACGCAGTATTTT.

The genes are TRBV3-1 and TRBJ2-2; 10 bases are a match to TRBD2. CDR1 is LGHDT, CDR2 YNNKEL, per germline (reference sequence). The junction had 5 bases not matched to a gene; V was cut back by 1 base and J by 3 bases. The CDR3 is 17 amino acids. The CDR3 loop reads CASSQARTSGDTGELFF. CDR3 sequence (DNA): TGTGCCAGCAGCCAAGCTCGGACTAGCGGCGACACCGGGGAGCTGTTTTTT. The variable domain in full, with the rest retrieved from reference TRBV3-1 and TRBJ2-2, is DTAVSQTPKYLVTQMGNDKSIKCEQNLGHDTMYWYKQDSKKFLKIMFSYNNKELIINETVPNRFSPKSPDKAHLNLHINSLELGDSAVYFCASSQARTSGDTGELFFGEGSRLTVL.

At least ten counts were recorded for this clonotype. The chain recombines TRBV4-3 with TRBJ2-2; D may match TRBD1 or TRBD2 (5 bases each). V lost 4 bases and J 6 bases, leaving 15 bases between the germline ends. In germline, CDR1 is LGHNA, CDR2 YSLEER. This CDR3 has 15 amino acids. The CDR3 reads CASSLSGHGAGELFF. The CDR3 region has the DNA TGCGCCAGCAGCCTCTCGGGGCATGGAGCCGGGGAGCTGTTTTTT.

A note on this clonotype: A read error is possible here, since a much larger clone lies one base away. This chain links TRBV12-3 or TRBV12-4 with TRBJ1-1; 9 bases align to TRBD1. The V gene end was trimmed by 5 bases and the J gene end by 4 bases; junction bases not matched to a gene: 11. The CDR3 covers 16 residues. The CDR3 here is CASSPQGAILITEAFF. The CDR3 DNA is TGTGCCAGCAGTCCACAGGGGGCTATCCTAATCACTGAAGCTTTCTTT.

About this clonotype: A single base separates this from a much larger clone, so it may be a read error. The rearrangement uses TRBV3-1 and TRBJ1-1; D perhaps matches TRBD1 (6 bases). The V gene lost 4 bases and the J gene lost 3 bases, with 18 bases spanning the gap. CDR1 LGHDT and CDR2 YNNKEL come from the germline V gene (reference sequence). The CDR3 consists of 16 residues. CDR3 amino acids: CASSLRGWAADTEAFF. In DNA, the CDR3 is TGTGCCAGCAGCCTAAGGGGGTGGGCAGCAGACACTGAAGCTTTCTTT.

This clonotype showed up many times. One end of the junction is discordant with germline, which a read error may explain. This sequence joins TRBV7-7 and TRBJ2-1, with D perhaps assigned TRBD1 or TRBD2 (6 bases each). CDR3 length: 15 amino acids. Germline loops: CDR1 SSHAT, CDR2 FNYEAQ (reference sequence). This CDR3 is CASSLERGPYNEQFF. The CDR3 region has the DNA TGTGCTAGCAGCTTAGAACGGGGGCCATACAATGAGCAGTTCTTC.

The rearrangement joins TRBV2 to TRBJ2-1, with D perhaps TRBD1 or TRBD2 (6 bases each). V lost 6 bases, J lost 0 bases, and 15 bases lay in between. The CDR3 covers 16 residues. From germline, CDR1 is SNHLY and CDR2 FYNNEI. Written as DNA, the CDR3 is TGTGCCAGCAGCCACGGGGGCCTGGGCTCCTACAATGAGCAGTTCTTC. Translating it yields CASSHGGLGSYNEQFF. The complete variable domain, with remaining parts taken from reference TRBV2 and TRBJ2-1, reads EPEVTQTPSHQVTQMGQEVILRCVPISNHLYFYWYRQILGQKVEFLVSFYNNEISEKSEIFDDQFSVERPDGSNFTLKIRSTKLEDSAMYFCASSHGGLGSYNEQFFGPGTRLTVL.

There are many counts of this clonotype. The chain carries TRBV7-8 and TRBJ2-1; perhaps TRBD2 as D (5 bases). The CDR3 is 15 amino acids. The germline V gene encodes CDR1 SGHVS and CDR2 FQNEAQ. V gave up 4 bases and J gave up 8 bases, with 18 bases separating them. CDR3 DNA sequence: TGTGCCAGCAGCTGGTTCGCCAGCCGGGGAGATGAGCAGTTCTTC. It is translated as CASSWFASRGDEQFF. Drawing the rest from reference TRBV7-8 and TRBJ2-1, the complete variable domain is GAGVSQSPRYKVAKRGQDVALRCDPISGHVSLFWYQQALGQGPEFLTYFQNEAQLDKSGLPSDRFFAERPEGSVSTLKIQRTQQEDSAVYLCASSWFASRGDEQFFGPGTRLTVL.

This clonotype was detected many times. The gene calls are TRBV7-2 and TRBJ2-5; 8 positions agree with TRBD1. CDR1 is SGHTA, CDR2 FQGNSA, per germline. The CDR3 has 16 amino acids. With 5 bases clipped from V and 1 base from J, the junction kept 9 bases outside the gene matches. The CDR3 DNA sequence: TGTGCCAGCAGCCCCACCCAGACAGGGGTCCAAGAGACCCAGTACTTC. Translated: CASSPTQTGVQETQYF. The full variable domain, in which reference TRBV7-2 and TRBJ2-5 provide the parts outside the CDR3, is GAGVSQSPSNKVTEKGKDVELRCDPISGHTALYWYRQSLGQGLEFLIYFQGNSAPDKSGLPSDRFSAERTGGSVSTLTIQRTQQEDSAVYLCASSPTQTGVQETQYFGPGTRLLVL.